The clone carrying this T cell receptor (beta chain) was detected a few times. Its target is not known. The data stem from a study of graft-versus-host responses after intestinal transplantation. Findings and caveats of the study: The marrow of recipients harbored GvH clones, and ileum or blood showed some of them first. High graft-versus-host to host-versus-graft clonal ratios were seen in allografts of patients with graft-donor T cell macrochimerism.

Sequenced by immunoSEQ multiplex PCR; TCRdb stores in-frame clones only, minus some. The table shows about 120,000 clones, with just over 90% occurring only once. The specimen comprised unstimulated CD4+ T cells sorted from spleen or lymph node cells, sampled before intestinal transplant. The sequence was obtained from a human donor who received an intestinal transplant.

The CDR3 sequence: CASSRDGRETQYF. CDR3 in DNA: TGTGCCAGCAGCCGGGACGGGAGAGAGACCCAGTACTTC. This chain connects TRBV11-1 to TRBJ2-5, with D possibly TRBD2 on 6 matching bases. Per germline, CDR1 SGHAT and CDR2 FQDESV (reference sequence). This CDR3 comprises 13 residues. Trimming cost V 5 bases and J 4 bases, with 11 bases left between them.